These T cell receptor beta chains were read from a single sample in a study of shared clonotypes between healthy human individuals. TCRdb's copy holds only in-frame clones and misses some; the assay was immunoSEQ multiplex PCR. The table includes roughly 2.1 million clones, about 92% detected once. Material for sequencing was naive CD8+ T cells from PBMCs. The receptors were gathered from a man younger than 35 in good health. Some clones in this sample may be carry-over from other donors' samples. Each CDR3 is given without its conserved first and last residue. The order of the fields is V gene, J gene, CDR3 protein.

v_gene: TRBV18
j_gene: TRBJ2-1
CDR3aa: ASSPRKITSTYNEQF

v_gene: TRBV20-1
j_gene: TRBJ2-2
CDR3aa: SARTPGELF

v_gene: TRBV19
j_gene: TRBJ2-1
CDR3aa: ASSIGLAGGDEQF

v_gene: TRBV27
j_gene: TRBJ2-7
CDR3aa: ASSPSAGPVLYEQY

v_gene: TRBV4-1
j_gene: TRBJ1-5
CDR3aa: ASSQDRYGGHSNQPQH

v_gene: TRBV23-1
j_gene: TRBJ2-7
CDR3aa: ASSHPGLDEQY

v_gene: TRBV5-1
j_gene: TRBJ2-1
CDR3aa: ASSFTSGRANEQF

v_gene: TRBV5-6
j_gene: TRBJ2-1
CDR3aa: ASSLGTRDEQF

v_gene: TRBV27
j_gene: TRBJ2-5
CDR3aa: ASRPDSRLAVQETQY

v_gene: TRBV6-5
j_gene: TRBJ1-1
CDR3aa: ASSYRALNTEAF

v_gene: TRBV19
j_gene: TRBJ2-7
CDR3aa: ASSIAGGPLNEQY

v_gene: TRBV2
j_gene: TRBJ1-2
CDR3aa: ASSDETSYGYT

v_gene: TRBV28
j_gene: TRBJ2-2
CDR3aa: ASSNFTGELF

v_gene: TRBV7-3
j_gene: TRBJ2-7
CDR3aa: ASSPIVRAGGASNEQY

v_gene: TRBV29-1
j_gene: TRBJ2-7
CDR3aa: SVRTGGEQY

v_gene: TRBV29-1
j_gene: TRBJ2-2
CDR3aa: SVTLSGTGELF

v_gene: TRBV13
j_gene: TRBJ1-1
CDR3aa: ASSRGPNTEAF

v_gene: TRBV4-1
j_gene: TRBJ2-7
CDR3aa: ASSQDHSKFYEQY

v_gene: TRBV7-3
j_gene: TRBJ2-3
CDR3aa: ASSASTDTQY

v_gene: TRBV10-3
j_gene: TRBJ2-7
CDR3aa: AISESPGLSYEQY

v_gene: TRBV9
j_gene: TRBJ2-5
CDR3aa: ASSVAGTAQETQY

v_gene: TRBV6-1
j_gene: TRBJ2-7
CDR3aa: ASSDSYEQY

v_gene: TRBV2
j_gene: TRBJ2-7
CDR3aa: ASSQDDHEQY

v_gene: TRBV7-9
j_gene: TRBJ1-2
CDR3aa: ASSSTDGPQGYT

v_gene: TRBV10-2
j_gene: TRBJ1-2
CDR3aa: ATLDSLGGGYT

v_gene: TRBV4-1
j_gene: TRBJ1-1
CDR3aa: ASSQVQGTEAF

v_gene: TRBV18
j_gene: TRBJ1-1
CDR3aa: ASSQNRGFVWDTEAF

v_gene: TRBV13
j_gene: TRBJ2-7
CDR3aa: ASSLGEYEQY

v_gene: TRBV28
j_gene: TRBJ2-2
CDR3aa: ASSSAFSLGNTGELF

v_gene: TRBV29-1
j_gene: TRBJ2-1
CDR3aa: SVETVYNEQF

v_gene: TRBV11-2
j_gene: TRBJ1-5
CDR3aa: ASSWGGLSNQPQH

v_gene: TRBV7-2
j_gene: TRBJ1-5
CDR3aa: ASSLLAGQNNQPQH

v_gene: TRBV6-4
j_gene: TRBJ2-3
CDR3aa: ASSDWGLASDTQY

v_gene: TRBV5-8
j_gene: TRBJ1-1
CDR3aa: ASSLALQVRAEAF

v_gene: TRBV14
j_gene: TRBJ1-2
CDR3aa: ASSDRGHGYT

v_gene: TRBV30
j_gene: TRBJ1-4
CDR3aa: AWSVLGTNEKLF

v_gene: TRBV19
j_gene: TRBJ2-7
CDR3aa: ASSIDSSSWISYEQY